The 22 T cell receptor beta chains presented below share a single source sample, sequenced in a study of Tregs in tolerant kidney transplant recipients. The table came from immunoSEQ multiplex PCR; TCRdb's copy has only in-frame clones and leaves some out. In the table there are about 240,000 clones, around 81% of which are singletons. Sample: CD4+ T cells from blood. These receptors were obtained from a human donor in good health.

This chain joins TRBV18 and TRBJ2-1; D call uncertain. Germline CDR1 KGHSH, CDR2 LQKENI. The CDR3 consists of 14 residues. The germline V and J ends were trimmed by 1 base and 5 bases, with 9 bases remaining between them. Here the CDR3 reads CASSPQARNNEQFF. The DNA of the CDR3 is TGTGCCAGCTCACCACAGGCGCGAAACAATGAGCAGTTCTTC.

The chain couples TRBV28 to TRBJ1-5; possible D gene TRBD1, 6 bases. Germline CDR1 reads MDHEN; CDR2 reads SYDVKM. The germline V and J ends were trimmed by 6 bases and 2 bases, with 23 bases remaining between them. The CDR3 spans 18 residues. The chain's CDR3 is CASSRGGGFGSGNQPQHF. CDR3 sequence (DNA): TGTGCCAGCAGCCGAGGGGGGGGGTTTGGTAGTGGCAATCAGCCCCAGCATTTT.

The V call is TRBV2, the J call TRBJ1-1; 10 nucleotides align to TRBD1. With 4 bases clipped from V and 4 bases from J, the junction kept 12 bases outside the gene matches. CDR3 size: 17 residues. Germline assignment: CDR1 SNHLY and CDR2 FYNNEI. In DNA, the CDR3 is TGTGCCAGCAGTGTTGGGAGACAGGGGGCCGGAGGCACTGAAGCTTTCTTT. Amino acid sequence: CASSVGRQGAGGTEAFF.

The chain recombines TRBV4-1 with TRBJ2-3; 10 bases are a match to TRBD2. Germline V gene data show CDR1 as MGHRA and CDR2 as YSYEKL. V shed 4 bases and J 0 bases; nucleotides not matched to a gene: 4. CDR3 length: 16 amino acids. The DNA for the CDR3 is TGCGCCAGCAGCCCAACACTAGCGGGGAGCACAGATACGCAGTATTTT. Amino acid sequence: CASSPTLAGSTDTQYF.

This rearrangement joins TRBV18 to TRBJ2-5; D unresolved. The V and J ends lost 1 base and 0 bases respectively, with 9 bases between them. CDR3 length equals 15 residues. In germline, CDR1 is KGHSH, CDR2 LQKENI. CDR3 bases: TGTGCCAGCTCACCACGGTCTTTGTACCAAGAGACCCAGTACTTC. It translates to CASSPRSLYQETQYF.

The chain recombines TRBV7-6 with TRBJ2-1; D is unresolved. With 5 bases removed from V and 5 bases from J, the gap between germline ends came to 19 bases. The CDR3 extends over 16 amino acids. CDR1 is SGHVS and CDR2 is FNYEAQ in the germline V gene. The chain's CDR3 is CASSPLASPRNNEQFF. As DNA, the CDR3 is TGTGCCAGCAGCCCCCTCGCCTCACCCCGAAACAATGAGCAGTTCTTC.

This clone has only one observation. V is TRBV15 and J is TRBJ2-7; tentatively, D is TRBD1 (6 bases). Looked up from germline, CDR1 is LNHNV and CDR2 is YYDKDF (reference sequence). Trimming removed 5 bases from V and 4 bases from J, with 9 bases in between. This CDR3 contains 12 residues. CDR3 DNA: TGTGCCACCAGCGGTCAGGGGTACGAGCAGTACTTC. The encoded protein is CATSGQGYEQYF.

V gene TRBV29-1 combines with J gene TRBJ1-4, with a possible D match to TRBD1 (6 bases). Between the trimmed V and J ends, which lost 6 bases and 8 bases, there was a span of 16 bases. Per germline, CDR1 SQVTM and CDR2 ANQGSEA. This CDR3 spans 13 amino acids. The CDR3 DNA reads TGCAGCGTCCATCAGGGGAACGGGGAAAAACTGTTTTTT. Residues: CSVHQGNGEKLFF.

The chain uses TRBV13 and TRBJ2-3; perhaps TRBD1 as D (5 bases). Trimming removed 5 bases at V and 1 base at J, with 7 bases between. Germline assignment: CDR1 PRHDT and CDR2 FYEKMQ (reference sequence). There are 13 residues in the CDR3. The CDR3 region has the DNA TGTGCCAGCAGCGTGACAGGCACAGATACGCAGTATTTT. It is translated as CASSVTGTDTQYF.

The chain combines TRBV6-6 with TRBJ2-3; TRBD1 is a possible D gene (6 bases). The V end was cut by 5 bases, the J end by 4 bases, with 10 bases between. The CDR3 is 13 amino acids. Germline V lookup: CDR1 MNHNY, CDR2 SVGAGI (reference sequence). CDR3 sequence: CASSPAGADTQYF. Written as DNA, the CDR3 is TGTGCCAGCAGTCCCGCAGGGGCAGATACGCAGTATTTT.

The rearrangement joins TRBV29-1 to TRBJ2-2; tentative D call: TRBD1 (5 bases). The CDR3 consists of 13 residues. CDR1 is SQVTM and CDR2 is ANQGSEA in the germline V gene. V was clipped by 5 bases and J by 6 bases, with 13 bases between them. The CDR3 bases are TGCAGCGTTAACCAGGGAAGGGCCGGGGAGCTGTTTTTT. Its protein product is CSVNQGRAGELFF.

Only a few counts were recorded for this clone. The rearrangement joins TRBV6-5 to TRBJ2-7; D call uncertain. Per the germline V gene, CDR1 is MNHEY and CDR2 is SVGAGI. V lost 8 bases and J lost 2, with 16 bases in between. The CDR3 sequence is 14 residues long. CDR3 amino acids: CASLQPGAPYEQYF. DNA for the CDR3: TGTGCCAGCCTCCAACCAGGAGCCCCCTACGAGCAGTACTTC.

The rearrangement links TRBV5-1 to TRBJ2-3, with 8 bases fitting TRBD2. CDR3 length equals 16 residues. Germline CDR1 is SGHRS and CDR2 is YFSETQ. The ends lost 0 bases at V and 7 bases at J; junction bases unmatched: 10. For the CDR3, the DNA is TGCGCCAGCAGCTTGGCCGCCGGGTTAGCGGGATATACGCAGTATTTT. Protein product: CASSLAAGLAGYTQYF.

With respect to this clone: This specimen includes other DNA sequences encoding the same CDR3. The CDR3: CASSYKQGPFSYEQYF. CDR3 coding DNA: TGTGCCAGCAGTTATAAACAGGGCCCCTTCTCCTACGAGCAGTACTTC. This chain connects TRBV6-6 to TRBJ2-7, with a tentative D call TRBD1 (6 bases). CDR1 and CDR2 (germline): MNHNY, SVGAGI (reference sequence). V lost 3 bases, J lost 0 bases, and 15 bases lay in between. The CDR3 spans 16 residues.

J is TRBJ2-3 and V is TRBV6-1; no clear D gene. Looked up from germline, CDR1 is MNHNS and CDR2 is SASEGT. Trimming stripped 4 bases from V and 3 bases from J, with 8 bases between. There are 13 residues in the CDR3. As DNA, the CDR3 is TGTGCCAGCAGTGGCGAAGCTACAGATACGCAGTATTTT. As protein: CASSGEATDTQYF.

In its sample, this clone was seen a few times. This chain links TRBV2 with TRBJ1-2; 7 nucleotides line up with TRBD1. CDR3 length: 15 amino acids. CDR1 is SNHLY, CDR2 FYNNEI, per germline. V gave up 5 bases and J gave up 5 bases; unmatched junction bases: 11. CDR3 nucleotide sequence: TGTGCCAGCAGTCGACCCGCAGGGGGTGGATATGGCTACACCTTC. It yields the protein CASSRPAGGGYGYTF.

This chain links TRBV27 with TRBJ2-3; D gene uncertain. The CDR3 has 13 residues. V dropped 3 bases and J dropped 2 bases, with 6 bases sitting between them. In germline, CDR1 is MNHEY, CDR2 SMNVEV (reference sequence). The CDR3 here is CASSFPYTDTQYF. CDR3 DNA sequence: TGTGCCAGCAGTTTCCCCTACACAGATACGCAGTATTTT.

V gene TRBV6-1 combines with J gene TRBJ1-2, with D tentatively TRBD1 (5 bases). Trimming left V 5 bases short and J 2 bases short, with 12 bases between. From germline, CDR1 is MNHNS and CDR2 SASEGT. The CDR3 totals 14 residues. The CDR3 DNA is TGTGCCAGCAGTCCCGCAGGGACCAACTATGGCTACACCTTC. Residues: CASSPAGTNYGYTF.

This chain links TRBV10-1 with TRBJ1-5; the match to TRBD1 covers 12 bases. The ends lost 5 bases at V and 7 bases at J; junction bases unmatched: 9. Germline assignment: CDR1 WNHNN and CDR2 SYGVQD (reference sequence). The CDR3 length is 16 residues. The CDR3 nucleotides are TGCGCCAGCAGTCACCGGGACAGGGGGCTAACGCAGCCCCAGCATTTT. Protein product: CASSHRDRGLTQPQHF.

The V gene is TRBV6-6, the J gene TRBJ1-5; D not certain. V was trimmed by 5 bases and J by 7 bases, leaving 15 bases between them. The CDR3 sequence is 14 residues long. CDR1 MNHNY and CDR2 SVGAGI come from the germline V gene (reference sequence). CDR3 protein: CASSLRATGQPQHF. The CDR3 nucleotides are TGTGCCAGCAGTCTCCGGGCGACGGGGCAGCCCCAGCATTTT.

The chain combines TRBV21-1 with TRBJ1-6; the table's D call TRBD1 went unverified against the DNA. TRBV21-1 is labeled a pseudogene. The CDR3 totals 17 residues. The CDR3 bases are TGTGCCAGCAGCAAGGAGGGACAGGGGGCGGGTAATTCACCCCTCCACTTT. Encoded protein: CASSKEGQGAGNSPLHF.

This rearrangement joins TRBV25-1 to TRBJ1-1; 8 bases fit TRBD1. The V and J ends lost 2 bases and 0 bases, in that order; junction bases with no gene match: 2. Germline V gives CDR1 MGHDK, CDR2 SYGVNS. This CDR3 has 15 amino acids. The CDR3 DNA follows: TGTGCCAGCAGTGAACGGACAGGGATGAACACTGAAGCTTTCTTT. Encoded protein: CASSERTGMNTEAFF.